This TCR beta chain was recorded in a study of cytomegalovirus exposure and HLA in healthy donors. Overall study findings and caveats: There were some public TCRs occurring in many donors, but most TCR sequences were rare.

The protocol was immunoSEQ multiplex PCR, while the TCRdb copy is restricted to in-frame clones and leaves out a portion. The repertoire includes fewer than 200,000 clones, roughly nine tenths of them detected once, and 3% to 3.5% sits in the top ten. A note on this clone: The antigen is unknown.

Germline-derived CDR1 and CDR2 are MNHNS and SASEGT. The CDR3 contains 16 residues. Trimming pared 3 bases from V and 2 bases from J, leaving 17 bases between. The sample comprised PBMCs. The rearrangement joins TRBV6-1 to TRBJ2-7; D is perhaps TRBD2 (5 bases). This receptor was obtained from a woman aged 18-35 years in good health and CMV-seropositive. This chain's CDR3 is CASSEEVGRPTYEQYF. The CDR3 DNA sequence: TGTGCCAGCAGTGAGGAGGTGGGCAGGCCGACCTACGAGCAGTACTTC.